The T cell receptor beta chain described here comes from a study of cytomegalovirus exposure and HLA in healthy donors. The PCR ran on 60 Vbeta and 13 Jbeta primers. Here immunoSEQ multiplex PCR was the method, and the copy in TCRdb shows in-frame clones only, minus some. In the table there are 230,000 or so clones, around 90% of which are singletons. A note on this clone: Its cognate antigen is unknown.

The J segment lost 4 bases and the V segment lost 3 bases, leaving 6 bases of the junction unmatched. There are 15 residues in the CDR3. CDR1 and CDR2 from the germline V gene are SNHLY and FYNNEI. Study observations and caveats: Earlier analysis looked at TCR beta V segments, and most were productive about 90% or about 30% of the time. Some segments of the V type, notably TRBV6-2 and TRBV6-3, were excluded as indistinguishable. Associated with cytomegalovirus, according to the listing, were 164 TCR beta chains. According to a later analysis, donors in an Asian-associated ancestry cluster reportedly had fewer N-insertions than the roughly 660-donor mean.

The sample consisted of PBMCs. The chain employs TRBV2 and TRBJ2-1; 7 bases fit TRBD2. This clonotype originated in a girl aged 2 to 9 in good health and CMV-seronegative. CDR3 in DNA: TGTGCCAGCAGTGAGAGCGGCGGGAGTTACAATGAGCAGTTCTTC. Its translation is CASSESGGSYNEQFF. Based on the CDR3 plus reference TRBV2 and TRBJ2-1, the full variable domain is EPEVTQTPSHQVTQMGQEVILRCVPISNHLYFYWYRQILGQKVEFLVSFYNNEISEKSEIFDDQFSVERPDGSNFTLKIRSTKLEDSAMYFCASSESGGSYNEQFFGPGTRLTVL.